This section outlines one TCR beta chain sequence together with its context. The CDR3 spans 15 residues. The V and J ends lost 4 bases and 2 bases respectively, with 13 bases between them. Germline V gene lookup returns CDR1 ENHRY and CDR2 SYGVKD. TCRdb re-analysed the RT-PCR reads in MiXCR, keeping a single row per CDR3 protein. Of 590,000 or so distinct CDR3 sequences listed, 14% are singletons. This sample stems from a study of response to subunit inactivated influenza vaccine. The TCR originated in a man in his forties or fifties who received an inactivated influenza vaccine. The sample was PBMCs from blood, taken 14 to 15 days before vaccination. The V and J genes are TRBV10-3 and TRBJ2-3, with D perhaps TRBD2 (6 bases). The CDR3 sequence: CAISGAGSDTDTQYF. DNA of the CDR3: TGTGCCATCAGTGGGGCGGGGTCAGACACAGATACGCAGTATTTT.